This TCR beta chain was profiled in a study of CD8+ T cells in alopecia areata (dated by TCRdb to 2017 to 2018). At the level of the whole study: Treated patients were enrolled in an open-label pilot trial of oral tofacitinib at 5 to 10 mg twice daily for moderate-to-severe alopecia areata. Patients stayed on tofacitinib for 6 to 18 months and then had 6 months of follow-up off drug so that delayed response and recurrence could be assessed. For the treated patients, the SALT score, which quantifies what percentage of scalp surface area is affected, served as the measure of disease severity. TCRbeta CDR3 regions were amplified by immunoSEQ multiplex PCR with 35 Vbeta forward and 13 Jbeta reverse primers. RNA was obtained with the PAXgene miRNA kit for fixed scalp, the miRNeasy kit for PBMCs, and the RNeasy kit for mouse skin. Scalp clonality was compared among normal scalp (n=4), patchy alopecia areata scalp (n=8), and alopecia totalis/universalis scalp (n=8). Patients on tofacitinib were biopsied at baseline and after 4 and 24 weeks of treatment, and several of the patients also had a later scalp biopsy. In both human patients and the C3H/HeJ mouse model, the study applied high-throughput TCRbeta sequencing to look at T cell clonal expansion in alopecia areata. In humans, TCRbeta sequencing was performed on scalp tissue and on sorted CD4+ and CD8+ peripheral blood T cells from healthy controls and from patients with patchy or totalis/universalis alopecia areata.

The time point label, read with the paper, signifies: about four weeks on oral tofacitinib. In light of the paper, this sample's treatment or condition label describes: oral pan-JAK inhibitor, 5-10 mg twice daily. From alopecia areata patients, peripheral blood was collected along with lesional scalp punch biopsies. PBMCs were separated by density centrifugation and stained for CD3, CD4 and CD8, after which CD4+ and CD8+ T cells were sorted on a FACSAria. Beyond this particular receptor, the publication reports: Higher clonality and more expanded CD8+ clones were observed in lesional scalp than in normal scalp, particularly in alopecia totalis/universalis, a finding suggestive of antigenic drive. TCR sequences shared between patients were less clear than in mice, possibly partly because of HLA diversity in the patient population. Resident alphabeta T cells in normal human skin are also sequenced, complicating scalp TCR repertoire analysis, unlike mouse skin dominated by gammadelta T cells. Scalp clonality and the number of expanded CD8+ clones among the top 100 scalp clones were significantly decreased by tofacitinib. Because the treated cohort was small and included a single nonresponder, larger studies are needed to assess links between baseline CD8+ expansion and response. During tofacitinib treatment, many expanded lesional clones stuck around in both scalp and blood, and this persistence may partly explain why relapse happens after treatment is stopped.

Details on this clone: The specificity of this receptor is unknown. Base qualities were left out, and no much larger clone turns up one base away.

Library preparation employed the immunoSEQ multiplex PCR assay. RNA was extracted from all samples and reverse transcribed into cDNA, which served as template for TCR sequencing. SuperScript III was used to make first-strand cDNA, primed with a 2:1 mix of oligo-dT and random hexamers. Amplification bias was assessed with a synthetic immune receptor repertoire, and residual bias was removed computationally. In the authors' own workflow: Raw reads were preprocessed to remove errors, and CDR3 was defined according to IMGT conventions as the region from the conserved cysteine to phenylalanine. Clonality was calculated as 1 minus Shannon entropy normalized by log2 of the number of productive unique TCRs. Scalp TCRbeta sequences were cross-referenced with sorted blood CD4 and CD8 repertoires so that the CD4 or CD8 identity of scalp clones could be inferred. TCRdb provides this immuneACCESS table in a form limited to in-frame rearrangements. Some clones are lacking; in checked studies, under half of them reflect an unresolved V gene, and why the rest are absent is not known. V and J calls and clone size are those listed in that table; D and trimming were worked out from the DNA. This sample has fewer than 250,000 clones in its table, and roughly three fifths of those were observed once. 0.65% to 0.7% of the sample is taken by the ten largest.

V gives up 5 bases and J gives up 8 bases, and the segment between their germline ends measures 19 bases. CDR1 is given as MGHDK and CDR2 as SYGVNS, both from the germline V gene. From cysteine to phenylalanine, the CDR3 is 15 amino acids long. The entry retains the CDR3 DNA only, 45 bases that are in frame from base 1. The receptor comes from a human donor with alopecia areata. The chain is encoded by TRBV25-1 joined to TRBJ2-1; a tentative D call is TRBD2 (5 bases match). This specimen consisted of CD4+ T cells sorted from blood, obtained at week 4, from a patient treated with tofacitinib. For the CDR3, the sequence is CASSPADSLTHEQFF. The nucleotide sequence is TGTGCCAGCAGTCCTGCGGACTCCTTAACCCATGAGCAGTTCTTC.